This paragraph covers one T cell receptor beta chain sequence. The sample comes from a study of blood T cell repertoires in COVID-19. Across the whole study: Researchers got acute and convalescent COVID-19 samples from the United States, Italy and Spain.

Under the authors' procedure: Estimates of nucleated cell counts were drawn from the amplification of reference gene primers. Clones were read by immunoSEQ multiplex PCR, and TCRdb kept only the in-frame ones, dropping some. V and J calls and clone size are copied from that table; D and trimming were computed from the DNA. The sample shows around 400,000 clones, around 92% of them seen only once. Participants were aged about 18 to 90 years, lived in over 20 US areas, and enrolled virtually. The CDR3 spans 15 residues. The trim removed 4 bases at V and 2 bases at J, leaving 8 bases unmatched. Germline CDR1 is LGHDT and CDR2 is YNNKEL (reference sequence).

Sequences were obtained from PBMCs or T cells enriched from blood (not recorded which). The chain has TRBV3-1 (or the pseudogene TRBV3-2) and TRBJ2-7; the match to TRBD1 covers 7 bases. The origin of this receptor is a woman in her twenties or thirties who had recovered from COVID-19. The CDR3 loop is CASSRTAGGTYEQYF. The CDR3 nucleotides are TGTGCCAGCAGCCGAACCGCAGGGGGAACCTACGAGCAGTACTTC.